The entry that follows covers one T cell receptor (beta chain) sequence. Its antigen is unidentified. Noted treatment: about 20 received Ad26.COV2.S at low or high dose, single or two shots; several received placebo; per-sample allocation not given. At day 63 after the first vaccine or placebo injection, samples were drawn. This sample was included in a study of Ad26.COV2.S vaccination and SARS-CoV-2 variants. Study overall: Enrolled in COV1001, the donor was in the Ad26.COV2.S trial arm, which received the vaccine. Into the muscle, Ad26.COV2.S was dosed once or twice, 56 days apart. Study findings and constraints: The study found similar non-spike TCR breadth in vaccine and placebo recipients. The placebo group had lower spike-specific TCR breadth than the vaccine recipients did.

Repertoires were generated with immunoSEQ multiplex PCR, while TCRdb's copy carries only in-frame clones and drops some. Among about 380,000 clones listed, roughly 85% were seen once. This specimen consisted of peripheral blood, obtained in a trial of Ad26.COV2.S vaccine versus placebo. The TCR originated in a person aged 18 to 65 who received the Ad26.COV2.S COVID-19 vaccine or a placebo.

In DNA, the CDR3 is TGCGCCAGCAGCTTGGAACTAGTTGGCGAGACCCAGTACTTC. Its translation is CASSLELVGETQYF. V is TRBV5-1 and J is TRBJ2-5, with D possibly TRBD2 on 5 matching bases. Germline values: CDR1 SGHRS, CDR2 YFSETQ. The CDR3 spans 14 residues. V lost 0 bases, J lost 5 bases, and 11 bases lay in between.